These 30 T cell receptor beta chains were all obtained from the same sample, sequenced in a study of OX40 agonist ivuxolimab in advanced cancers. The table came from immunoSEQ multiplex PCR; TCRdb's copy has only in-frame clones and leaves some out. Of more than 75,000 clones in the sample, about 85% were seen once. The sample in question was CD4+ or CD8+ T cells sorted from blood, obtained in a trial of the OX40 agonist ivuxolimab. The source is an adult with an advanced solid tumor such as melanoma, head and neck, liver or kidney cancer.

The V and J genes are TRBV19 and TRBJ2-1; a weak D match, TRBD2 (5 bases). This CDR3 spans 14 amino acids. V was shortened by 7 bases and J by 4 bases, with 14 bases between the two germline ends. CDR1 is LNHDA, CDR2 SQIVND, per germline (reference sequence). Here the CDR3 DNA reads TGTGCCAGTACCCCCGCTAGCATGTACAATGAGCAGTTCTTC. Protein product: CASTPASMYNEQFF.

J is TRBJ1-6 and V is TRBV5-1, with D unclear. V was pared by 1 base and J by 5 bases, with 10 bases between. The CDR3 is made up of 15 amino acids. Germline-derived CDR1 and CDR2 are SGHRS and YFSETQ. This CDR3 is CASSLSTVDNSPLHF. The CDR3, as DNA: TGCGCCAGCAGCTTGTCGACCGTGGATAATTCACCCCTCCACTTT.

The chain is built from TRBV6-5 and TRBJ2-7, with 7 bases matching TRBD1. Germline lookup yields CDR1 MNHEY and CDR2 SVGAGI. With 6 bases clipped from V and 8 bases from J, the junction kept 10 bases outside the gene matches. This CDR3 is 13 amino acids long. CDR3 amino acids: CASSQDRVGKQYV. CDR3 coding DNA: TGTGCCAGCAGCCAAGACAGGGTAGGGAAGCAGTACGTC.

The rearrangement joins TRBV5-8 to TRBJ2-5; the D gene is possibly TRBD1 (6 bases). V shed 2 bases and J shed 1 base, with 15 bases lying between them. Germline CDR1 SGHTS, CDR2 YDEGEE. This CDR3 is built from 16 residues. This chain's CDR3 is CASSFNDNRAQETQYF. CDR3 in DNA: TGTGCCAGCAGCTTTAACGACAACAGGGCCCAAGAGACCCAGTACTTC.

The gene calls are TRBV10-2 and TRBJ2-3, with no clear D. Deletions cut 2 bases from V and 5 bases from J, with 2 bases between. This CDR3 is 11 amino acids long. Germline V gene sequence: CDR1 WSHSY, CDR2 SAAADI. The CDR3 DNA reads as TGCGCCAGCAGTGAGAGAGATACGCAGTATTTT. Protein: CASSERDTQYF.

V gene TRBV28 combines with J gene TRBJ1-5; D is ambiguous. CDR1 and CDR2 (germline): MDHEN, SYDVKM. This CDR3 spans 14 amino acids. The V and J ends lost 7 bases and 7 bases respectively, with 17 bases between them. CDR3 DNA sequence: TGTGCCAGCACCTTGGGAGGAATGTGGCAGCCCCAGCATTTT. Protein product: CASTLGGMWQPQHF.

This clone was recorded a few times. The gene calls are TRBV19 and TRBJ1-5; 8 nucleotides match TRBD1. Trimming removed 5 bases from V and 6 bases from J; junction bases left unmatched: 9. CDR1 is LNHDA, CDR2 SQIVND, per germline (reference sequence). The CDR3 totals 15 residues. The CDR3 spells CASSVQGAGSQPQHF. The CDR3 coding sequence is TGTGCCAGTAGTGTTCAGGGGGCCGGCAGTCAGCCCCAGCATTTT.

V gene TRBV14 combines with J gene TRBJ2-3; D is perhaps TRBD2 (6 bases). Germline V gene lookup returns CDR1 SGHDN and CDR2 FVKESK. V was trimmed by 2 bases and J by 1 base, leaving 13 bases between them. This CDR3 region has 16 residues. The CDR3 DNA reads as TGTGCCAGCAGCCAAAGTCAGCGGGTAGGCACAGATACGCAGTATTTT. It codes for CASSQSQRVGTDTQYF.

CDR3 sequence (DNA): TGTGCCAGCAGCTCCCCCGGAGTTGGGAGGGCGGGCTCCTACAATGAGCAGTTCTTC. This codes for CASSSPGVGRAGSYNEQFF. The chain has TRBV7-3 and TRBJ2-1; 7 positions agree with TRBD2. Germline CDR1 and CDR2: SGHTA and FQGTGA. With V trimmed by 4 bases and J by 0 bases, 15 bases remained unmatched. The length of the CDR3 is 19 residues. The whole variable domain, filled in from reference TRBV7-3 and TRBJ2-1, reads GAGVSQTPSNKVTEKGKYVELRCDPISGHTALYWYRQSLGQGPEFLIYFQGTGAADDSGLPNDRFFAVRPEGSVSTLKIQRTERGDSAVYLCASSSPGVGRAGSYNEQFFGPGTRLTVL.

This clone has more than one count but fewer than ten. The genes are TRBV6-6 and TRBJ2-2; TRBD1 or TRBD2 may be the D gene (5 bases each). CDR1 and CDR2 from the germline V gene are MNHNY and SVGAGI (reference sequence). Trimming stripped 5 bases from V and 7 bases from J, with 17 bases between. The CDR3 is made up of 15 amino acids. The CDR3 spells CASSPGPSRVGELFF. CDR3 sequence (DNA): TGTGCCAGCAGTCCGGGACCGTCGCGTGTCGGGGAGCTGTTTTTT.

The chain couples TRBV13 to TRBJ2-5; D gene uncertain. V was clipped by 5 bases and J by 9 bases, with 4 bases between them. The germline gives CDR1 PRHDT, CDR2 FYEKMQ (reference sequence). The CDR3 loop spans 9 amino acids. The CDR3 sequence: CASSPAQYF. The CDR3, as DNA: TGTGCCAGCAGCCCCGCCCAGTACTTC.

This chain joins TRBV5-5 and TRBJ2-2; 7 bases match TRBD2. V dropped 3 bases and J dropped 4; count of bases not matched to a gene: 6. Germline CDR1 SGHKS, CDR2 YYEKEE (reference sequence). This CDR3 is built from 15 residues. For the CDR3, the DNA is TGTGCCAGCAGCTCAGGGACTACACTCACCGGGGAGCTGTTTTTT. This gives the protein CASSSGTTLTGELFF.

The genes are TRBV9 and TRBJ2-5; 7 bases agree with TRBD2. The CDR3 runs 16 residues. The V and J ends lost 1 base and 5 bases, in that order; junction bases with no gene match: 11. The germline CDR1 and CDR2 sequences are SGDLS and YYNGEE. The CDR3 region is CASSVTGAGLGETQYF. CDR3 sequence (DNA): TGTGCCAGCAGCGTAACCGGAGCGGGATTAGGGGAGACCCAGTACTTC. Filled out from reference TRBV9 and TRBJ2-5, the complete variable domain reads DSGVTQTPKHLITATGQRVTLRCSPRSGDLSVYWYQQSLDQGLQFLIQYYNGEERAKGNILERFSAQQFPDLHSELNLSSLELGDSALYFCASSVTGAGLGETQYFGPGTRLLVL.

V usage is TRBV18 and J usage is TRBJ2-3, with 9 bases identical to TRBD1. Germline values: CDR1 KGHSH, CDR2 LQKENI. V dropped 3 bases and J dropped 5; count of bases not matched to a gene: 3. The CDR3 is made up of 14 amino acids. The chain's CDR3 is CASSPTGGEDTQYF. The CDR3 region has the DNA TGTGCCAGCTCACCGACAGGGGGGGAAGATACGCAGTATTTT.

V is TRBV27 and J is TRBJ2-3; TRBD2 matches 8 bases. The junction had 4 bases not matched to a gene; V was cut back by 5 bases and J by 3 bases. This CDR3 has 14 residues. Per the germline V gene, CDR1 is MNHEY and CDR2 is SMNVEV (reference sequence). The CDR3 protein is CASSPLAGTDTQYF. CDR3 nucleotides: TGTGCCAGCAGTCCCTTAGCGGGAACAGATACGCAGTATTTT.

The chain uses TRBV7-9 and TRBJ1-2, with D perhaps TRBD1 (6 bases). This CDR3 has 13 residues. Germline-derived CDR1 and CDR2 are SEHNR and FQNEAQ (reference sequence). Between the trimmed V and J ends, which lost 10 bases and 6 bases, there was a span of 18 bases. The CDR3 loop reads CATDLTGYDGYTF. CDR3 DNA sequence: TGTGCCACCGATCTCACAGGGTACGATGGCTACACCTTC.

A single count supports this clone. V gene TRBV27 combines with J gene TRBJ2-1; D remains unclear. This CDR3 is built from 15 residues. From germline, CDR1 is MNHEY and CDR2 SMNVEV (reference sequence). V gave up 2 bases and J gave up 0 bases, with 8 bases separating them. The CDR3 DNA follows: TGTGCCAGCAGTTTAAGGCTCCACTCCTACAATGAGCAGTTCTTC. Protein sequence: CASSLRLHSYNEQFF.

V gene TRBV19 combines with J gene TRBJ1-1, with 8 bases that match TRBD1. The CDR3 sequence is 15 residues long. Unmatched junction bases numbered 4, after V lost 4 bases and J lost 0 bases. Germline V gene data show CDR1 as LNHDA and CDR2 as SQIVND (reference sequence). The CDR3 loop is CASSKPTGVNTEAFF. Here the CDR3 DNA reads TGTGCCAGTAGTAAACCGACAGGGGTGAACACTGAAGCTTTCTTT.

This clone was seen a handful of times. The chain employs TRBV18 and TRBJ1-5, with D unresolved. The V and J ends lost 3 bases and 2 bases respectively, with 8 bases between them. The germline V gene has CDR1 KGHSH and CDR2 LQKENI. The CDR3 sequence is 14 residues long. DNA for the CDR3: TGTGCCAGCTCACCCTCGGCGGGCAATCAGCCCCAGCATTTT. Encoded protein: CASSPSAGNQPQHF.

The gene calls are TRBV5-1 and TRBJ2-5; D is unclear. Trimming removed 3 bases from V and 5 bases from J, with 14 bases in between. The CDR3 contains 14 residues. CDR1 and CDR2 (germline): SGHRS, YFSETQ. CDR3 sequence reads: CASSWALLEETQYF. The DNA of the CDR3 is TGCGCCAGCAGCTGGGCCTTGTTAGAGGAGACCCAGTACTTC.

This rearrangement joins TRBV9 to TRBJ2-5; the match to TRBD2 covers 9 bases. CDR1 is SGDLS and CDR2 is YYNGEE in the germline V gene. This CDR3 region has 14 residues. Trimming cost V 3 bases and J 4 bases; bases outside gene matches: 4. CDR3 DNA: TGTGCCAGCAGCGCGGGACTAGCTCTAGAGACCCAGTACTTC. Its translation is CASSAGLALETQYF.

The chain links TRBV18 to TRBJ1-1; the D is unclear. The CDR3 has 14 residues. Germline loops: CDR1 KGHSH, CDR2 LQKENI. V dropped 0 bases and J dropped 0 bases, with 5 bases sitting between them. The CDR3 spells CASSPPSMNTEAFF. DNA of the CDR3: TGTGCCAGCTCACCACCGAGTATGAACACTGAAGCTTTCTTT.

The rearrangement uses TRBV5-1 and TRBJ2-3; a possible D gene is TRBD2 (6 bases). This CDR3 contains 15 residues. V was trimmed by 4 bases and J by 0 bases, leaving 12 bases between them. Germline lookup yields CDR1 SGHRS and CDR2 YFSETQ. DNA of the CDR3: TGCGCCAGCAGCGGAGGGAGGCCTAGCACAGATACGCAGTATTTT. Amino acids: CASSGGRPSTDTQYF.

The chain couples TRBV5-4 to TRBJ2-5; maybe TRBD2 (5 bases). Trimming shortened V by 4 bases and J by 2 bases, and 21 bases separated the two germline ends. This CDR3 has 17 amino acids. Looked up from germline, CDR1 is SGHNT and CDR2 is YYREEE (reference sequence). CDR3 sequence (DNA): TGTGCCAGCAGCGCCCCCCCCGCGTTAACGGGGCAAGAGACCCAGTACTTC. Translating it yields CASSAPPALTGQETQYF.

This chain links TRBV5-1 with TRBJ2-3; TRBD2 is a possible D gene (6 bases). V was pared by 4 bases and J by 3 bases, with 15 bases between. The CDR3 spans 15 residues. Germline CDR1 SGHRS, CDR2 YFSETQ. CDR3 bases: TGCGCCAGCAGCCCCGAGCGGGCGAGGACAGATACGCAGTATTTT. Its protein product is CASSPERARTDTQYF.

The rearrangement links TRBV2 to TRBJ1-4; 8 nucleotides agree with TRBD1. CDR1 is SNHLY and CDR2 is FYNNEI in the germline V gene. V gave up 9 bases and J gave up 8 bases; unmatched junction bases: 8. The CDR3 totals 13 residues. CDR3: CASRDRGREKLFF. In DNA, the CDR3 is TGTGCCAGTAGAGACAGGGGACGAGAAAAACTGTTTTTT. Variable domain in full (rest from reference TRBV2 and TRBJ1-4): EPEVTQTPSHQVTQMGQEVILRCVPISNHLYFYWYRQILGQKVEFLVSFYNNEISEKSEIFDDQFSVERPDGSNFTLKIRSTKLEDSAMYFCASRDRGREKLFFGSGTQLSVL.

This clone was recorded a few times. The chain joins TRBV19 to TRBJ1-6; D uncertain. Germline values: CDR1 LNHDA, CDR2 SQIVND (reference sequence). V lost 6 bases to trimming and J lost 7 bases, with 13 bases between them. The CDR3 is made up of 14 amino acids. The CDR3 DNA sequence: TGTGCCAGTAGATCGGGGTCGCAGAATTCACCCCTCCACTTT. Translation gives CASRSGSQNSPLHF.

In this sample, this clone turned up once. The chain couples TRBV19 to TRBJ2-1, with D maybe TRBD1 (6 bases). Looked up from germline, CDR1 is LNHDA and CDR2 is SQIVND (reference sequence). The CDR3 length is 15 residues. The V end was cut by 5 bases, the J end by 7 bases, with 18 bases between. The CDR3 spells CASSPGTSKLNEQFF. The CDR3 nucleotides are TGTGCCAGTAGTCCCGGGACATCAAAGTTGAATGAGCAGTTCTTC.

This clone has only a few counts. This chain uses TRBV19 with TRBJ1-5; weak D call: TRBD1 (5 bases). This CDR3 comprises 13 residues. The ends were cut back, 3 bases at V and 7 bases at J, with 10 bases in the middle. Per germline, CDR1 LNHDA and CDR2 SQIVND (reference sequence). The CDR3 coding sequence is TGTGCCAGTAGTATTCGCAGGGACCAGCCCCAGCATTTT. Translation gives CASSIRRDQPQHF.

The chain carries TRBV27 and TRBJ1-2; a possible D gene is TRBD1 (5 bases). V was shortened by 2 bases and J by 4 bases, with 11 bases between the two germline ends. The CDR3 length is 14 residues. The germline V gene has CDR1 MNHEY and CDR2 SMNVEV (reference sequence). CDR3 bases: TGTGCCAGCAGTTTAAAAACAGGTTTCTATGGCTACACCTTC. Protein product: CASSLKTGFYGYTF.